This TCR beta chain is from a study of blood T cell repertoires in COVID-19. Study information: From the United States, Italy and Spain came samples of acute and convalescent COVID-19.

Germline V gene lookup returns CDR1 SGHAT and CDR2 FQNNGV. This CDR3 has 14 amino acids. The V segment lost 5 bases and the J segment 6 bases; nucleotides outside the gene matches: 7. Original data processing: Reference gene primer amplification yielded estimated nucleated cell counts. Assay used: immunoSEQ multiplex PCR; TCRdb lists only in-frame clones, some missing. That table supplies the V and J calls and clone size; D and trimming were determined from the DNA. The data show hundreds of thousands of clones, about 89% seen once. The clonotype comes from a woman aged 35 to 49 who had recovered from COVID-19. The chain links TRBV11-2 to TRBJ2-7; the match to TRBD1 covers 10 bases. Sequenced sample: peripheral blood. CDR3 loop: CASSPSGTGVEQYF. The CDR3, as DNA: TGTGCCAGCAGCCCTAGTGGGACAGGGGTCGAGCAGTACTTC. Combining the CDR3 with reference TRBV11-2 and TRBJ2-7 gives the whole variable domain EAGVAQSPRYKIIEKRQSVAFWCNPISGHATLYWYQQILGQGPKLLIQFQNNGVVDDSQLPKDRFSAERLKGVDSTLKIQPAKLEDSAVYLCASSPSGTGVEQYFGPGTRLTVT.